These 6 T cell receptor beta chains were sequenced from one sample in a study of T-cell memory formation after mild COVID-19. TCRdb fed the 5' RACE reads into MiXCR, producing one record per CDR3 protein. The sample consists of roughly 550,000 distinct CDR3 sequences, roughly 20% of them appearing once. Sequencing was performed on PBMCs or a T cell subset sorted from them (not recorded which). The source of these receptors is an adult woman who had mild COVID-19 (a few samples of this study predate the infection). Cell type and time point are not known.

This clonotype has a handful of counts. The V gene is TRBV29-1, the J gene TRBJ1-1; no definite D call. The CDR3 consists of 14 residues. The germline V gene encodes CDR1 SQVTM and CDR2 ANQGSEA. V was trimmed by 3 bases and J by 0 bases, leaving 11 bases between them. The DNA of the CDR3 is TGCAGCGTTGAGGAAGGACGGATGAACACTGAAGCTTTCTTT. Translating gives CSVEEGRMNTEAFF. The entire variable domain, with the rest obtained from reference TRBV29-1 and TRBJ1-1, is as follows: SAVISQKPSRDICQRGTSLTIQCQVDSQVTMMFWYRQQPGQSLTLIATANQGSEATYESGFVIDKFPISRPNLTFSTLTVSNMSPEDSSIYLCSVEEGRMNTEAFFGQGTRLTVV.

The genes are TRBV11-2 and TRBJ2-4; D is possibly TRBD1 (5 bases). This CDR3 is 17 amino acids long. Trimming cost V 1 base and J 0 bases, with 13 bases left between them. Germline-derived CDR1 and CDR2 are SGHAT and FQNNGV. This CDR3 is CASSLGQGPIAKNIQYF. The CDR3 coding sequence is TGTGCCAGCAGCTTAGGTCAGGGTCCCATAGCCAAAAACATTCAGTACTTC.

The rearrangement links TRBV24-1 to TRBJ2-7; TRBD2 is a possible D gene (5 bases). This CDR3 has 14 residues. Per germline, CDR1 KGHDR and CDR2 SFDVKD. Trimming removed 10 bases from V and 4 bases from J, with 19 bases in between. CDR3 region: CATSRGPNSYEQYF. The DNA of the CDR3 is TGTGCCACTTCCCGCGGGCCGAACTCGTACGAGCAGTACTTC.

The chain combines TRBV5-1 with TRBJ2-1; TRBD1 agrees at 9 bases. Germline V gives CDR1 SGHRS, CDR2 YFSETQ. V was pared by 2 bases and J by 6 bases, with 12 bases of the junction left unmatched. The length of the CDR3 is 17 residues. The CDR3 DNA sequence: TGCGCCAGCAGCTTTCTGGCCTCCGGACAGGGGTCCAATGAGCAGTTCTTC. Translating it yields CASSFLASGQGSNEQFF.

CDR3 bases: TGCGCCAGCAGCTCGCTGCGGACTAGCGGGGGGGCAGCTGAGCAGTTCTTC. Translation gives CASSSLRTSGGAAEQFF. V is TRBV5-1 and J is TRBJ2-1; 15 bases are shared with TRBD2. Germline CDR1 SGHRS, CDR2 YFSETQ. The V and J ends lost 3 bases and 9 bases, in that order; junction bases with no gene match: 10. CDR3 length: 17 amino acids.

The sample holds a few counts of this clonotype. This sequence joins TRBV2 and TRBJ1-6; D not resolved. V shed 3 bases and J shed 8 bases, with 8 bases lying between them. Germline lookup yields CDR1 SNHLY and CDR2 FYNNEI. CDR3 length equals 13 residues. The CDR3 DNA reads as TGTGCCAGCAGTGAGGGTAGCGATTCACCCCTCCACTTT. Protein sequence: CASSEGSDSPLHF.